Presented here are 25 T cell receptor beta chains from one specimen sequenced in a study of blood T cell repertoires in COVID-19. TCRdb's table, derived via immunoSEQ multiplex PCR, lists solely in-frame clones and lacks some. The table has about 210,000 clones, roughly nine tenths seen once. The sequenced sample was peripheral blood. The receptor source for this set is a man aged 40-49 years with acute or convalescent COVID-19.

This clone was seen once. CDR3 in amino acids: CATSDLPGNTGELFF. For the CDR3, the DNA is TGTGCCACCAGTGATTTGCCAGGGAACACCGGGGAGCTGTTTTTT. V usage is TRBV24-1 and J usage is TRBJ2-2; D is unclear. This CDR3 contains 15 residues. The germline V and J ends were trimmed by 0 bases and 1 base, with 5 bases remaining between them. Germline-derived CDR1 and CDR2 are KGHDR and SFDVKD.

This chain connects TRBV6-2 or TRBV6-3 to TRBJ2-1; 10 bases line up with TRBD2. The length of the CDR3 is 16 residues. Germline assignment: CDR1 MNHEY and CDR2 SVGEGT. V was pared by 1 base and J by 4 bases, with 4 bases of the junction left unmatched. CDR3 sequence reads: CASSYYDSGGYNEQFF. As DNA, the CDR3 is TGTGCCAGCAGTTACTACGATAGCGGGGGGTACAATGAGCAGTTCTTC.

This chain links TRBV21-1 with TRBJ2-7; the table names TRBD1, a call not compared with the DNA. TRBV21-1 is a pseudogene. This CDR3 is 12 amino acids long. The CDR3 bases are TGTGCCAGAGGGGACAGGAGGGGCGAGCAGTACTTC. Translating it yields CARGDRRGEQYF.

The chain uses TRBV5-1 and TRBJ1-1; tentative D call: TRBD1 (6 bases). The CDR3 extends over 13 amino acids. V lost 4 bases and J lost 5, with 12 bases in between. Per the germline V gene, CDR1 is SGHRS and CDR2 is YFSETQ. The CDR3 sequence is CASSVTGRTEAFF. DNA of the CDR3: TGCGCCAGCAGCGTTACAGGGCGAACTGAAGCTTTCTTT.

The V gene is TRBV20-1, the J gene TRBJ1-2, with D perhaps TRBD1 (5 bases). Germline assignment: CDR1 DFQATT and CDR2 SNEGSKA (reference sequence). Trimming shortened V by 3 bases and J by 8 bases, and 22 bases separated the two germline ends. The CDR3 loop spans 15 amino acids. The CDR3 sequence: CSASVRAGPLGGYTF. The CDR3 DNA reads as TGCAGTGCTAGTGTCAGGGCCGGTCCTCTGGGCGGCTACACCTTC.

This clone was seen only once. V usage is TRBV20-1 and J usage is TRBJ2-3, with 10 bases aligning to TRBD2. The CDR3 runs to 13 residues. Per the germline V gene, CDR1 is DFQATT and CDR2 is SNEGSKA (reference sequence). The junction had 4 bases not matched to a gene; V was cut back by 3 bases and J by 7 bases. The CDR3 here is CSASQLAGYTQYF. In DNA, the CDR3 is TGCAGTGCTAGTCAACTAGCGGGGTATACGCAGTATTTT.

This rearrangement joins TRBV19 to TRBJ1-2, with D tentatively TRBD1 (5 bases). Trimming pared 2 bases from V and 2 bases from J, leaving 12 bases between. CDR1 is LNHDA and CDR2 is SQIVND in the germline V gene (reference sequence). The CDR3 runs 15 residues. The CDR3 DNA is TGTGCCAGTAGTATACAGGGTCCCCCGAACTATGGCTACACCTTC. Encoded protein: CASSIQGPPNYGYTF. Filled out from reference TRBV19 and TRBJ1-2, the complete variable domain reads DGGITQSPKYLFRKEGQNVTLSCEQNLNHDAMYWYRQDPGQGLRLIYYSQIVNDFQKGDIAEGYSVSREKKESFPLTVTSAQKNPTAFYLCASSIQGPPNYGYTFGSGTRLTVV.

The rearrangement links TRBV12-3 or TRBV12-4 to TRBJ1-1; D gene ambiguous. V lost 6 bases to trimming and J lost 1 base, with 9 bases between them. This CDR3 spans 13 amino acids. CDR3 residues: CASRPGRNTEAFF. CDR3 nucleotides: TGTGCCAGCAGACCGGGAAGGAACACTGAAGCTTTCTTT.

The V and J genes are TRBV10-3 and TRBJ2-7, with D tentatively TRBD1 (7 bases). V was clipped by 10 bases and J by 6 bases, with 13 bases between them. CDR1 and CDR2 from the germline V gene are ENHRY and SYGVKD. This CDR3 spans 11 amino acids. The CDR3 loop reads CATEGAGEQYF. The CDR3 region has the DNA TGTGCCACGGAGGGGGCCGGCGAGCAGTACTTC.

The V and J genes are TRBV5-5 and TRBJ1-2; TRBD1 agrees at 7 bases. Trimming removed 6 bases from V and 8 bases from J; junction bases left unmatched: 7. This CDR3 is 12 amino acids long. Looked up from germline, CDR1 is SGHKS and CDR2 is YYEKEE (reference sequence). In DNA form, the CDR3 reads TGTGCCAGCACCTCCGAGGGGGCCGGCTACACCTTC. This encodes CASTSEGAGYTF. The entire variable domain, with the rest obtained from reference TRBV5-5 and TRBJ1-2, is as follows: DAGVTQSPTHLIKTRGQQVTLRCSPISGHKSVSWYQQVLGQGPQFIFQYYEKEERGRGNFPDRFSARQFPNYSSELNVNALLLGDSALYLCASTSEGAGYTFGSGTRLTVV.

V gene TRBV2 combines with J gene TRBJ1-1; D call uncertain. V was trimmed by 6 bases and J by 6 bases, leaving 23 bases between them. CDR3 length equals 16 residues. Germline values: CDR1 SNHLY, CDR2 FYNNEI. CDR3 in amino acids: CASSPTGLALESEAFF. In DNA form, the CDR3 reads TGTGCCAGCAGCCCCACCGGGTTGGCCTTGGAGTCTGAAGCTTTCTTT.

V is TRBV27 and J is TRBJ1-2; TRBD1 is a possible D gene (6 bases). V was shortened by 6 bases and J by 4 bases, with 24 bases between the two germline ends. Per germline, CDR1 MNHEY and CDR2 SMNVEV (reference sequence). This CDR3 has 17 residues. In nucleotides, the CDR3 is TGTGCCAGCAGAATTAAACAGGGTACCCGTTTTGGCTATGGCTACACCTTC. Its protein is CASRIKQGTRFGYGYTF.

This chain links TRBV2 with TRBJ1-1; D gene uncertain. V was pared by 6 bases and J by 8 bases, with 19 bases between. Germline loops: CDR1 SNHLY, CDR2 FYNNEI. The CDR3 covers 14 residues. The CDR3 sequence is CASREEVTITEAFF. The CDR3 nucleotides are TGTGCCAGCAGAGAGGAGGTCACAATCACCGAAGCTTTCTTT.

J is TRBJ2-7 and V is TRBV7-6, with 14 bases matching TRBD2. The junction had 11 bases not matched to a gene; V was cut back by 4 bases and J by 6 bases. Germline CDR1 SGHVS, CDR2 FNYEAQ. The CDR3 runs 17 residues. The CDR3 DNA sequence: TGTGCCAGCAGCTCGGGACTAGCGGGGGCTTCAGGAGGCGAGCAGTACTTC. Encoded protein: CASSSGLAGASGGEQYF.

The V and J genes are TRBV15 and TRBJ1-3; D gene unclear. Trimming removed 4 bases at V and 5 bases at J, with 12 bases between. Germline CDR1 and CDR2: LNHNV and YYDKDF (reference sequence). The CDR3 has 14 residues. The CDR3 loop reads CATSNPTRRNTIYF. The CDR3 DNA reads as TGTGCCACCAGCAACCCCACCAGGCGAAACACCATATATTTT.

This clone has only one observation. V usage is TRBV6-4 and J usage is TRBJ2-1, with TRBD2 as a possible D gene (6 bases). Trimming took off 6 bases at V and 4 bases at J, with 13 bases between the two ends. The CDR3 is made up of 14 amino acids. CDR1 and CDR2 (germline): MRHNA, SNTAGT. CDR3 DNA: TGTGCCAGCAGGGGGGACTCCCCTTACAATGAGCAGTTCTTC. It encodes CASRGDSPYNEQFF.

The chain links TRBV5-4 to TRBJ2-7, with a weak D call TRBD2 (5 bases). V was pared by 3 bases and J by 6 bases, with 13 bases between. The CDR3 runs to 13 residues. From germline, CDR1 is SGHNT and CDR2 YYREEE (reference sequence). CDR3 sequence (DNA): TGTGCCAGCAGCTCCATGGGGAGTGGCGAGCAGTACTTC. Its protein product is CASSSMGSGEQYF.

This chain uses TRBV7-2 with TRBJ1-1; tentatively, D is TRBD1 (6 bases). CDR3 size: 18 residues. V was clipped by 1 base and J by 1 base, with 19 bases between them. In germline, CDR1 is SGHTA, CDR2 FQGNSA. The CDR3 coding sequence is TGTGCCAGCAGCTTAGGACAGGCCTCGGGGATAGAGAACACTGAAGCTTTCTTT. Its translation is CASSLGQASGIENTEAFF.

The rearrangement links TRBV19 to TRBJ1-4, with D uncertain. Germline CDR1 is LNHDA and CDR2 is SQIVND (reference sequence). The CDR3 contains 15 residues. V was pared by 6 bases and J by 6 bases, with 17 bases between. The CDR3 nucleotides read TGTGCCAGTAGGAGGTTAGATCGGTGGGATGAAAAACTGTTTTTT. Translating gives CASRRLDRWDEKLFF.

The chain combines TRBV28 with TRBJ1-2; D gene uncertain. The germline CDR1 and CDR2 sequences are MDHEN and SYDVKM. This CDR3 contains 12 residues. Between the trimmed V and J ends, which lost 2 bases and 7 bases, there was a span of 8 bases. CDR3 sequence: CASSLMSVGYTF. As DNA, the CDR3 is TGTGCCAGCAGTTTAATGTCAGTTGGCTACACCTTC.

The rearrangement links TRBV11-3 to TRBJ2-3, with D perhaps matching TRBD1 (6 bases). The germline V gene has CDR1 SGHNT and CDR2 YENEEA. The CDR3 extends over 15 amino acids. V was clipped by 5 bases and J by 4 bases, with 16 bases between them. In nucleotides, the CDR3 is TGTGCCAGCAGCGGGGGCCGACCAGGCGCAGATACGCAGTATTTT. Residues: CASSGGRPGADTQYF.

The chain joins TRBV12-1 to TRBJ2-2; the tabulated D call, TRBD2, remains unverified against the DNA. TRBV12-1 is flagged as a pseudogene. The CDR3 has 16 residues. For the CDR3, the DNA is TGTGCCAGCAGCTCAGGGGCTAGCGGGACTTCCGGGGAGCTGTTTTTT. It codes for CASSSGASGTSGELFF.

The chain carries TRBV5-1 and TRBJ2-5; D is perhaps TRBD1 (5 bases). V was clipped by 2 bases and J by 5 bases, with 13 bases between them. This CDR3 has 14 amino acids. Germline lookup yields CDR1 SGHRS and CDR2 YFSETQ. For the CDR3, the DNA is TGCGCCAGCAGCTTTAAAGGGGCAGGGGAGACCCAGTACTTC. This codes for CASSFKGAGETQYF. Full variable domain (remainder filled in from reference TRBV5-1 and TRBJ2-5): KAGVTQTPRYLIKTRGQQVTLSCSPISGHRSVSWYQQTPGQGLQFLFEYFSETQRNKGNFPGRFSGRQFSNSRSEMNVSTLELGDSALYLCASSFKGAGETQYFGPGTRLLVL.

The chain couples TRBV27 to TRBJ1-5; 9 bases map to TRBD1. Germline V lookup: CDR1 MNHEY, CDR2 SMNVEV (reference sequence). Trimming took 5 bases from V and 2 from J; bases not matched to a gene: 4. The CDR3 extends over 15 amino acids. The CDR3 protein is CASSLQGAGNQPQHF. CDR3 DNA: TGTGCCAGCAGTCTACAGGGGGCAGGCAATCAGCCCCAGCATTTT.

The chain is built from TRBV27 and TRBJ1-4; 7 bases agree with TRBD1. This CDR3 comprises 15 residues. J was trimmed by 8 bases and V by 4 bases; bases with no gene match: 10. Germline V gene data show CDR1 as MNHEY and CDR2 as SMNVEV (reference sequence). The CDR3 loop is CASSSQGVMGEKLFF. CDR3 bases: TGTGCCAGCAGTTCGCAGGGGGTGATGGGGGAAAAACTGTTTTTT.